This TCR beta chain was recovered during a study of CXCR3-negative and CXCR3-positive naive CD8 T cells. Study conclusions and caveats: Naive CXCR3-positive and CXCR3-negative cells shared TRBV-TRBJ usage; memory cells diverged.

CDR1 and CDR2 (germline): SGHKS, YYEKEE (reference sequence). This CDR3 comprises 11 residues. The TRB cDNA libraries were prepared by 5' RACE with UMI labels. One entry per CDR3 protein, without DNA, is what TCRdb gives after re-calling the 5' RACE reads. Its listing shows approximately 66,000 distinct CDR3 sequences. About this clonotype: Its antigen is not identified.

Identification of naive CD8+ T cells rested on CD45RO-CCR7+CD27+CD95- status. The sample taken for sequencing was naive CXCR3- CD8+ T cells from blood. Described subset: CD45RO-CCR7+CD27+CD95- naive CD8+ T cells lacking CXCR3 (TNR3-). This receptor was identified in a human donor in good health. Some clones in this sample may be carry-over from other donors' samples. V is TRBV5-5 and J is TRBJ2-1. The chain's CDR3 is CASSWTSKQFF.